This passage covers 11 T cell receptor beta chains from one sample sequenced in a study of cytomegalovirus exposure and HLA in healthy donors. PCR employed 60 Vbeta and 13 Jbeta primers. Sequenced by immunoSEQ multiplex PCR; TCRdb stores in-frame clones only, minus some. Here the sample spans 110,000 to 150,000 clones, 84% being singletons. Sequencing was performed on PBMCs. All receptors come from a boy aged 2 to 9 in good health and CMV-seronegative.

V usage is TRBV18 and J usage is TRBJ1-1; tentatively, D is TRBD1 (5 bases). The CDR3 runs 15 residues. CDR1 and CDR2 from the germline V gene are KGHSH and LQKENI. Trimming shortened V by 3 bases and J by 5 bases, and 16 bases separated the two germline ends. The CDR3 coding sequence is TGTGCCAGCTCACCTCCACAGGTACTCGGGACTGAAGCTTTCTTT. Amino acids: CASSPPQVLGTEAFF.

CDR3: CASSEALGAFF. The CDR3 bases are TGTGCCAGCAGTGAAGCCCTAGGCGCTTTCTTT. The chain uses TRBV2 and TRBJ1-1, with D uncertain. V lost 0 bases and J lost 11, with 7 bases in between. CDR1 and CDR2 (germline): SNHLY, FYNNEI. This CDR3 region has 11 residues.

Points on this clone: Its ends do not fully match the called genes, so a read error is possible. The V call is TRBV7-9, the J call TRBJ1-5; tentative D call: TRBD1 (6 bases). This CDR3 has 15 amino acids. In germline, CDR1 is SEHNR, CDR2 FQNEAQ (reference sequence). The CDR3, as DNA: TGTTCCAGCAGCTTAGGGGGGGTCGACAATCAGCCCCAGCATTTT. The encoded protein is CSSSLGGVDNQPQHF.

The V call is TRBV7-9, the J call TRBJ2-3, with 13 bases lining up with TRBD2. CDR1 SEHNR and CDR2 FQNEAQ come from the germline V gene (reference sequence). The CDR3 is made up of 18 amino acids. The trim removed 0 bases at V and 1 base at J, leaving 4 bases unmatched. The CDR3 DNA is TGTGCCAGCAGCTTAGCCGGGACTAGCGGGGTGGGCACAGATACGCAGTATTTT. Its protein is CASSLAGTSGVGTDTQYF.

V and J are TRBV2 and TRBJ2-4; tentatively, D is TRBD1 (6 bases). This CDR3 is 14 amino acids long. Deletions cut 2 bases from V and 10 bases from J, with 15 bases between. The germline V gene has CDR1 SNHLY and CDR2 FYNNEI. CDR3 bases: TGTGCCAGCAGTGAACCCAGGGGCGAAGGTATTCAGTACTTC. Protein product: CASSEPRGEGIQYF.

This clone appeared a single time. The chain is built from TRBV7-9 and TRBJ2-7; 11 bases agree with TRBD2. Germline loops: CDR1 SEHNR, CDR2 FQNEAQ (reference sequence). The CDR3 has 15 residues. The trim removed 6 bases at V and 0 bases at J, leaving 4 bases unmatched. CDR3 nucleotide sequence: TGTGCCAGCAGGTCGGGACTAGCGGACTCCTACGAGCAGTACTTC. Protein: CASRSGLADSYEQYF.

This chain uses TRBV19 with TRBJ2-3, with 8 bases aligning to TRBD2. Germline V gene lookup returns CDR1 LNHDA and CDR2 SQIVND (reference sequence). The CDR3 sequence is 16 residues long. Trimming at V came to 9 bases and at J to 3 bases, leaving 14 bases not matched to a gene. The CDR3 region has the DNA TGTGCCAGAGCTATCGGTGGGCGGGGGGATACAGATACGCAGTATTTT. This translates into CARAIGGRGDTDTQYF.

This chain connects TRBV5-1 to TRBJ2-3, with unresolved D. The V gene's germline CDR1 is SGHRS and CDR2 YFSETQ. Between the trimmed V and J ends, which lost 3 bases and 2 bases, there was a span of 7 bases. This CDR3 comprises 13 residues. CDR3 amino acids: CASSSGATDTQYF. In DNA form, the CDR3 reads TGCGCCAGCAGCTCAGGCGCCACAGATACGCAGTATTTT.

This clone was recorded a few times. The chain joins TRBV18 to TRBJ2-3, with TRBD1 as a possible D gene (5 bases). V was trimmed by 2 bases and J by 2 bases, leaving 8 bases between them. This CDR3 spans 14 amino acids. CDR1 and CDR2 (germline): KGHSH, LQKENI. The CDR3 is CASSPIQDTDTQYF. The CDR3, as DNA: TGTGCCAGCTCACCAATACAGGACACAGATACGCAGTATTTT.

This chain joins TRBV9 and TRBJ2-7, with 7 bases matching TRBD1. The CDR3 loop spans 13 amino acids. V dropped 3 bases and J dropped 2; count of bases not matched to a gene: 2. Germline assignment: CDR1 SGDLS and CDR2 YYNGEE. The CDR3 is CASSAGQTYEQYF. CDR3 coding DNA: TGTGCCAGCAGCGCGGGACAGACCTACGAGCAGTACTTC.

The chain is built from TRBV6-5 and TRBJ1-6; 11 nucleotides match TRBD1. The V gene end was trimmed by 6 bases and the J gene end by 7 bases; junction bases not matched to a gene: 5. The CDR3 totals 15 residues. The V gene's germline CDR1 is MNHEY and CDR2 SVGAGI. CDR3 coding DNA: TGTGCCAGCAGGGGGACAGGGGGGTGGAATTCACCCCTCCACTTT. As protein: CASRGTGGWNSPLHF.